The entry below gives a single T cell receptor beta chain sequence along with its context. The target antigen is unknown. This sample was taken from a study of T cells after yellow fever vaccination. Notes on the study in general: From the bulk population, abundant clonotypes could contaminate and appear within FACS-sorted repertoires.

TCRdb reprocessed the 5' RACE reads with MiXCR, giving one entry per CDR3 protein. The sample has some 390,000 distinct CDR3 sequences, around 20% seen once. The sample was PBMCs, taken before the yellow fever booster vaccination. This receptor was identified in a man aged 18-30 years who received the YFV17D yellow fever vaccine.

As DNA, the CDR3 is TGTGCCAGCAGCGTCTTAACACAGGTCCTCCAAGAGACCCAGTACTTC. Translated, it gives CASSVLTQVLQETQYF. The gene calls are TRBV9 and TRBJ2-5; a possible D gene is TRBD1 (5 bases). Germline V lookup: CDR1 SGDLS, CDR2 YYNGEE. The germline V and J ends were trimmed by 2 bases and 1 base, with 15 bases remaining between them. The CDR3 contains 16 residues.